The 3 T cell receptor beta chains given below trace back to one sample, sequenced in a study of cytomegalovirus exposure and HLA in healthy donors. In the PCR, 60 Vbeta and 13 Jbeta primers were used. Some clones are missing from TCRdb's copy, which holds only in-frame ones; the method was immunoSEQ multiplex PCR. The repertoire holds some 200,000 clones, with about 85% as singletons. The source material was PBMCs. These receptors came from a man aged 45 to 65 in good health and CMV-seronegative.

The V call is TRBV7-2, the J call TRBJ2-3; 7 positions match TRBD2. From germline, CDR1 is SGHTA and CDR2 FQGNSA. There are 15 residues in the CDR3. V dropped 3 bases and J dropped 1; count of bases not matched to a gene: 4. This CDR3 reads CASSLRGIGTDTQYF. Here the CDR3 DNA reads TGTGCCAGCAGCTTGCGGGGGATTGGCACAGATACGCAGTATTTT.

The chain combines TRBV18 with TRBJ1-1, with unresolved D. This CDR3 contains 15 residues. Looked up from germline, CDR1 is KGHSH and CDR2 is LQKENI. Trimming took off 6 bases at V and 10 bases at J, with 24 bases between the two ends. The CDR3 DNA is TGTGCCAGCTCGCTTAACCCTCGCCGGCTAGAGGGAGCTTTCTTT. Translated: CASSLNPRRLEGAFF.

V and J are TRBV5-6 and TRBJ1-3; no reliable D call. This CDR3 region has 16 residues. Looked up from germline, CDR1 is SGHDT and CDR2 is YYEEEE. Trimming stripped 0 bases from V and 0 bases from J, with 10 bases between. DNA for the CDR3: TGTGCCAGCAGCTTGGAGGCTGGGAGCTCTGGAAACACCATATATTTT. This sequence encodes CASSLEAGSSGNTIYF.